This TCR beta chain came from a study of T cells in Graves' hyperthyroidism and ophthalmopathy (dated by TCRdb to about 2019). Notes on the research overall: To identify TCR V-J signatures that set the groups apart, the researchers used a discovery cohort of more than 95 patients, made up of around 42 with Graves' ophthalmopathy and approximately 57 with stable Graves' hyperthyroidism. Whether ophthalmopathy could be predicted prospectively was tested in an independent validation cohort made up of 18 to 20 hyperthyroidism patients plus 17 patients who later progressed to ophthalmopathy. The 75 to 100 discovery patients were randomly split 7:3 into training and test sets. In about 6 Graves' hyperthyroidism patients, the study also compared T-cell repertoires from thyroid tissue with T-cell repertoires from blood. After blood sampling, hyperthyroidism patients were treated with methimazole at a starting dose of 30 mg daily, and ophthalmopathy patients were treated with high-dose intravenous methylprednisolone. TCR Vbeta CDR3 sequencing of 135 peripheral blood samples (over 40 ophthalmopathy, about 80 hyperthyroidism and 17 progressor patients) is reported in the paper.

V is shortened by 7 bases, J by 0 bases, and the region joining them spans 19 bases. CDR1 and CDR2, looked up from the germline V gene (reference sequence), are LNHDA and SQIVND. The CDR3 runs 18 residues from the cysteine to the phenylalanine. The retained sequence is limited to the CDR3, 54 bases, with the frame set at the first base. Study-wide conclusions, independent of this receptor: A 13 V-J signature model separated ophthalmopathy from stable hyperthyroidism, with over 85% sensitivity and about 81% specificity in cross-validation and 80%/75% in testing. During validation, the model predicted progression to ophthalmopathy a median of approximately 7 months ahead of onset, with approximately 70% sensitivity and 72% to 85% specificity. No statistical method was used to fix the sample size in advance, and group allocation was not hidden from the investigators. Most expanded thyroid clonotypes (frequency above 0.001) were also detected in blood, suggesting blood repertoires may reflect thyroid immune responses.

Any patient with an uncontrolled infection, another autoimmune disease, pregnancy or lactation was excluded. Diagnoses relied on clinical symptoms, serum thyroxine and TRAb, thyroid ultrasound and orbital computed tomography. Total RNA was extracted with Trizol reagent, and quality was checked on an Agilent 2100 Bioanalyzer. TCR beta CDR3 regions were amplified from RNA transcripts. The first round of RT-PCR for the TCR CDR3 was performed with the HTBI primer set and the Qiagen OneStep RT-PCR kit. Libraries were constructed in a second round of multiplex PCR, after which size selection and purification were performed. The libraries were sequenced on an Illumina HiSeq2000 using paired-end 100 bp reads. For the original study's pipeline: SOAPnuke was used to process the raw data, with reads discarded if the reads contained adapters or uncalled bases, had a mean Phred below 15, or lacked an exact constant-primer or identifier match. High-quality paired reads were merged with COPE v1.2.5, and unique nucleotide sequences were defined as clonotypes. MiTCR v1.1 was used to align the clonotypes against IMGT TRBV, TRBD and TRBJ reference segments. The analysis was restricted to V-J combinations with a frequency above 0.0001, which together covered just over 99% of the repertoires. The TCS score was defined as F50 (clonal expansion) divided by E x V (chaos), with BLOSUM62-based TCRdist calculated between CDR3 peptides within each V-J. Welch's t-statistics and random forest reduced just over 500 V-J features to roughly 13, which were used in a naive Bayes classifier (R e1071). The Morisita-Horn index was used to measure how similar the thyroid and blood repertoires were. The public reads were reprocessed in TCRdb via fastp at Q25 and MiXCR, keeping in-frame beta chains. One record per CDR3 amino acid sequence lists the most common genes and DNA. These V and J calls are TCRdb output, not the study's own analysis. This sample holds 660,000 or so distinct CDR3 sequences; about 45% were observed only once. The top ten clonotypes cover about 7.2% of the sample.

This clonotype was seen repeatedly, ten times or more. The antigen this receptor binds is unknown. Per-base qualities were not stored, and no clone one base away is much larger. This sequence was found in an adult man with Graves' disease, either hyperthyroidism or ophthalmopathy (not recorded which). Sequences were obtained from peripheral blood or thyroid tissue (not recorded which). The chain joins TRBV19 to TRBJ2-6; the D assignment is uncertain and may be TRBD1 or TRBD2, with 5 bases supporting each. The CDR3: CASTLRGRGDSGANVLTF. The nucleotide sequence is TGTGCCAGTACCCTCCGGGGAAGGGGCGACTCTGGGGCCAACGTCCTGACTTTC. The variable domain in full, with residues beyond the CDR3 obtained from the reference TRBV19 and TRBJ2-6 genes, is DGGITQSPKYLFRKEGQNVTLSCEQNLNHDAMYWYRQDPGQGLRLIYYSQIVNDFQKGDIAEGYSVSREKKESFPLTVTSAQKNPTAFYLCASTLRGRGDSGANVLTFGAGSRLTVL.